The 6 T cell receptor beta chains below all came from one sample that was sequenced in a study of shared clonotypes between healthy human individuals. Assay: immunoSEQ multiplex PCR; the TCRdb copy retains only in-frame clones and omits some. The sample records 300,000 to 400,000 clones, around 79% being singletons. Material for sequencing was memory CD4+ T cells sorted from blood. Subset reported: CD45RA-negative fraction. The source of these receptors is a man aged 25 to 40 in good health.

The chain is built from TRBV18 and TRBJ2-7; D call uncertain. This CDR3 contains 12 residues. Germline V CDR1 and CDR2: KGHSH, LQKENI. V dropped 5 bases and J dropped 3 bases, with 8 bases sitting between them. The CDR3 region has the DNA TGTGCCAGCTCATCAGTGGGCTACGAGCAGTACTTC. Residues: CASSSVGYEQYF.

This rearrangement joins TRBV5-1 to TRBJ2-7, with 11 bases fitting TRBD2. CDR1 and CDR2 (germline): SGHRS, YFSETQ. The CDR3 consists of 18 residues. The J segment lost 0 bases and the V segment lost 3 bases, leaving 11 bases of the junction unmatched. As DNA, the CDR3 is TGCGCCAGCAGCTGGGGGACGACTAGCGGGGACATCTCCTACGAGCAGTACTTC. Protein sequence: CASSWGTTSGDISYEQYF.

The chain carries TRBV2 and TRBJ1-4; the D is unclear. Germline CDR1 and CDR2: SNHLY and FYNNEI. The V end was cut by 4 bases, the J end by 4 bases, with 13 bases between. The CDR3 extends over 15 amino acids. The CDR3 sequence: CASSGALVGNEKLFF. DNA of the CDR3: TGTGCCAGCAGTGGTGCTCTAGTGGGTAATGAAAAACTGTTTTTT.

V is TRBV5-4 and J is TRBJ2-7; D gene unclear. Germline-derived CDR1 and CDR2 are SGHNT and YYREEE (reference sequence). Deletions cut 4 bases from V and 0 bases from J, with 11 bases between. The CDR3 runs 14 residues. CDR3 in DNA: TGTGCCAGCAGCCCCTCAGGAAGCTCCTACGAGCAGTACTTC. This encodes CASSPSGSSYEQYF.

V gene TRBV5-5 combines with J gene TRBJ2-2; no clear D gene. There are 12 residues in the CDR3. Germline V gene data show CDR1 as SGHKS and CDR2 as YYEKEE (reference sequence). V was pared by 2 bases and J by 6 bases, with 5 bases between. CDR3 sequence reads: CASSLYAGELFF. CDR3 DNA: TGTGCCAGCAGCTTATATGCCGGGGAGCTGTTTTTT.

Concerning this clone: This CDR3 is also generated by other DNA sequences in the sample. This sequence joins TRBV2 and TRBJ1-5; the D is unclear. The CDR3 has 13 amino acids. Germline CDR1 and CDR2: SNHLY and FYNNEI. Trimming pared 3 bases from V and 4 bases from J, leaving 7 bases between. The CDR3 is CASSDGLNQPQHF. CDR3 DNA sequence: TGTGCCAGCAGTGACGGGCTAAATCAGCCCCAGCATTTT. The entire variable domain, with the rest obtained from reference TRBV2 and TRBJ1-5, is as follows: EPEVTQTPSHQVTQMGQEVILRCVPISNHLYFYWYRQILGQKVEFLVSFYNNEISEKSEIFDDQFSVERPDGSNFTLKIRSTKLEDSAMYFCASSDGLNQPQHFGDGTRLSIL.